This passage covers 15 T cell receptor beta chains from one sample sequenced in a study of T cell repertoires in cytomegalovirus infection. MiXCR, run by TCRdb on the reads, gives a single entry per CDR3 protein. The sample gives approximately 130,000 distinct CDR3 sequences, about 24% of which show up once; 30% to 40% is in the top ten. The antigens these receptors bind are not known. Material for sequencing was PBMCs, sequenced either directly or after in vitro stimulation (not recorded which). Receptors were obtained from a human donor in good health (CMV status not recorded). Some clones in this sample may be carry-over from other donors' samples.

This clonotype came up a few times. The chain recombines TRBV13 with TRBJ1-3, with D tentatively TRBD1 (5 bases). There are 15 residues in the CDR3. Germline loops: CDR1 PRHDT, CDR2 FYEKMQ (reference sequence). V lost 5 bases and J 3 bases, leaving 14 bases between the germline ends. The CDR3 nucleotides read TGTGCCAGCAGCATACCGGGACGGAGTGGAAACACCATATATTTT. This translates into CASSIPGRSGNTIYF.

This clonotype was found a few times. The chain is built from TRBV28 and TRBJ2-6; possible D gene TRBD1, 5 bases. The CDR3 is 16 residues long. Germline lookup yields CDR1 MDHEN and CDR2 SYDVKM. Trimming took 5 bases from V and 0 from J, leaving 11 bases between them. CDR3 amino acids: CASSPGSLSGANVLTF. CDR3 DNA sequence: TGTGCCAGCAGTCCAGGGTCCCTCTCTGGGGCCAACGTCCTGACTTTC.

As concerns this clonotype: This likely came from a read error, as a far larger clone is one base away. V usage is TRBV6-5 and J usage is TRBJ2-5; no definite D call. The CDR3 length is 11 residues. In germline, CDR1 is MNHEY, CDR2 SVGAGI. V lost 6 bases to trimming and J lost 1 base, with 3 bases between them. In nucleotides, the CDR3 is TGTGCCAGCAGATCCCAAGAGACCCAGTACTTC. Its translation: CASRSQETQYF.

The chain employs TRBV2 and TRBJ1-6; 7 bases agree with TRBD1. Germline V gene lookup returns CDR1 SNHLY and CDR2 FYNNEI. The CDR3 runs 14 residues. Losses at the gene ends were 4 bases for V and 6 bases for J; bases not matched to a gene: 3. The CDR3 nucleotides are TGTGCCAGCAGTGGGGACAGCCCTAATTCACCCCTCCACTTT. It codes for CASSGDSPNSPLHF.

This clonotype was observed many times. This chain connects TRBV7-2 to TRBJ1-6; tentative D call: TRBD1 (5 bases). Germline loops: CDR1 SGHTA, CDR2 FQGNSA. The CDR3 totals 15 residues. Deletions cut 4 bases from V and 5 bases from J, with 12 bases between. The CDR3 sequence is CASSYRRQNNSPLHF. In DNA form, the CDR3 reads TGTGCCAGCAGCTACCGACGACAGAATAATTCACCCCTCCACTTT.

This clonotype was counted only a few times. The chain is built from TRBV6-2 or TRBV6-3 and TRBJ2-3, with 8 bases that match TRBD2. Germline values: CDR1 MNHEY, CDR2 SVGEGT. Germline trimming cut 4 bases from V and 5 bases from J; bases unmatched to any gene: 11. This CDR3 contains 16 residues. The CDR3 is CASSFGRASSGDTQYF. The CDR3 coding sequence is TGTGCCAGCAGTTTCGGGAGGGCCAGTTCGGGAGATACGCAGTATTTT.

This sequence joins TRBV19 and TRBJ1-1, with D possibly TRBD1 on 5 matching bases. Per germline, CDR1 LNHDA and CDR2 SQIVND (reference sequence). The germline V and J ends were trimmed by 4 bases and 5 bases, with 14 bases remaining between them. This CDR3 has 14 residues. This chain's CDR3 is CASSNRREGTEAFF. DNA of the CDR3: TGTGCCAGTAGTAATCGCAGGGAAGGGACTGAAGCTTTCTTT.

This clonotype came up many times. This rearrangement joins TRBV7-2 to TRBJ2-1; TRBD2 might be the D (6 bases). Germline CDR1 SGHTA, CDR2 FQGNSA. The CDR3 covers 19 residues. Trimming removed 6 bases from V and 2 bases from J, with 26 bases in between. The DNA of the CDR3 is TGTGCCAGCAGGCGATCAGCGGGCCGGGACCCTTTTACCTACAATGAGCAGTTCTTC. This gives the protein CASRRSAGRDPFTYNEQFF.

This clonotype was observed a few times. V is TRBV29-1 and J is TRBJ2-7; D is uncertain. CDR3 length: 11 residues. Germline values: CDR1 SQVTM, CDR2 ANQGSEA. V shed 3 bases and J shed 2 bases, with 5 bases lying between them. The CDR3 sequence: CSVESPYEQYV. The CDR3 nucleotides read TGCAGCGTTGAGTCGCCCTACGAGCAGTACGTC.

The chain has TRBV7-6 and TRBJ1-2; D is possibly TRBD1 (5 bases). This CDR3 comprises 15 residues. CDR1 is SGHVS and CDR2 is FNYEAQ in the germline V gene. Trimming took off 0 bases at V and 2 bases at J, with 10 bases between the two ends. The CDR3 loop is CASSLAGVGNYGYTF. CDR3 in DNA: TGTGCCAGCAGCTTAGCAGGGGTGGGGAACTATGGCTACACCTTC. Using reference TRBV7-6 and TRBJ1-2 for the parts outside the CDR3, the full variable domain is GAGVSQSPRYKVTKRGQDVALRCDPISGHVSLYWYRQALGQGPEFLTYFNYEAQQDKSGLPNDRFSAERPEGSISTLTIQRTEQRDSAMYRCASSLAGVGNYGYTFGSGTRLTVV.

CDR3 DNA: TGCAGTGCTAGAGATCGAGGGGGAAACACAGATACGCAGTATTTT. Protein sequence: CSARDRGGNTDTQYF. The chain employs TRBV20-1 and TRBJ2-3; D perhaps matches TRBD1 (6 bases). The CDR3 has 15 amino acids. The germline CDR1 and CDR2 sequences are DFQATT and SNEGSKA (reference sequence). V lost 0 bases and J lost 2, with 12 bases in between.

This clonotype was detected a few times. The CDR3 coding sequence is TGTGCCATCAGTGAAGGCGTAGCGAACTATGGCTACACCTTC. Translated: CAISEGVANYGYTF. The chain carries TRBV10-3 and TRBJ1-2; D not certain. Per germline, CDR1 ENHRY and CDR2 SYGVKD. This CDR3 spans 14 amino acids. V gave up 3 bases and J gave up 2 bases, with 10 bases separating them.

In this sample, this clonotype turned up a few times. This chain connects TRBV30 to TRBJ2-1; 11 bases are shared with TRBD1. The CDR3 is made up of 15 amino acids. The V and J ends lost 2 bases and 7 bases, in that order; junction bases with no gene match: 7. Germline assignment: CDR1 GTSNPN and CDR2 SVGIG (reference sequence). CDR3 nucleotide sequence: TGTGCCTGGAGTCGTGGGACAGGGGGTGTAAATGAGCAGTTCTTC. Protein sequence: CAWSRGTGGVNEQFF.

V and J are TRBV7-4 and TRBJ2-7; 9 bases match TRBD1. CDR1 and CDR2 (germline): SGHVT, SQSDAQ. This CDR3 region has 15 residues. V was pared by 1 base and J by 6 bases, with 7 bases of the junction left unmatched. The CDR3 is CASSLGNRGLGEQYV. In DNA, the CDR3 is TGTGCCAGCAGCTTAGGGAACAGGGGGCTTGGCGAGCAGTACGTC.

The rearrangement uses TRBV28 and TRBJ1-2; 12 bases are shared with TRBD1. The length of the CDR3 is 17 residues. The V and J ends lost 6 bases and 1 base, in that order; junction bases with no gene match: 9. Germline V gives CDR1 MDHEN, CDR2 SYDVKM. For the CDR3, the DNA is TGTGCCAGCAGCCCCGGGACAGGGGGCGGTAGTAACTATGGCTACACCTTC. Translation gives CASSPGTGGGSNYGYTF.